The entry below gives a single T cell receptor beta chain sequence along with its context. It was with 60 Vbeta and 13 Jbeta primers that the PCR ran. Profiling relied on immunoSEQ multiplex PCR, and the TCRdb table lists in-frame clones only, not all of them. The table records under 150,000 clones, over 65% of them present only once. V gave up 6 bases and J gave up 7 bases; unmatched junction bases: 6. The CDR3 spans 13 residues. Germline CDR1 and CDR2: SNHLY and FYNNEI. The data stem from a study of cytomegalovirus exposure and HLA in healthy donors. J is TRBJ2-4 and V is TRBV2, with TRBD1 matching 7 bases. The receptor was derived from a male donor in good health and CMV-seronegative. Sequencing was performed on PBMCs. This CDR3 reads CASRVRQGNIQYF. The DNA of the CDR3 is TGTGCCAGCAGAGTTCGACAGGGCAACATTCAGTACTTC. The whole variable domain, remainder taken from reference TRBV2 and TRBJ2-4, is EPEVTQTPSHQVTQMGQEVILRCVPISNHLYFYWYRQILGQKVEFLVSFYNNEISEKSEIFDDQFSVERPDGSNFTLKIRSTKLEDSAMYFCASRVRQGNIQYFGAGTRLSVL.